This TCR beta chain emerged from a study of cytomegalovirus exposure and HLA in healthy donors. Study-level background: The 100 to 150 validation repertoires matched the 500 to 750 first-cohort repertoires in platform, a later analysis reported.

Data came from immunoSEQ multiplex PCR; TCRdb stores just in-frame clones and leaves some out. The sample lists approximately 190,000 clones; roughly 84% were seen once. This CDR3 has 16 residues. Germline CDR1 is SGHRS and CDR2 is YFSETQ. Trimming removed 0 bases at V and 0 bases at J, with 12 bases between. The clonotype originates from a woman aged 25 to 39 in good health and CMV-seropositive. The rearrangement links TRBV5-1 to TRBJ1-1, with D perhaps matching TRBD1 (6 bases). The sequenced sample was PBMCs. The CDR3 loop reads CASSLGPGALNTEAFF. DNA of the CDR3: TGCGCCAGCAGCTTGGGCCCAGGGGCTCTGAACACTGAAGCTTTCTTT.